This is a list of T cell receptor beta chains from one sample in a study of T cell changes during pregnancy in multiple sclerosis. Profiling relied on immunoSEQ multiplex PCR, and the TCRdb table lists in-frame clones only, not all of them. In the table there are about 59,000 clones, 85% to 95% of which are singletons. The sequenced sample was CD8+ T cells from peripheral blood mononuclear cells, obtained in the third trimester of pregnancy. The receptor set was obtained from a female donor with multiple sclerosis, enrolled in a pregnancy study. Both conserved end residues are part of each CDR3. The D gene is left open where the match is weak. A row's size may be missing; if present it is once, few, many or a size class.

cdr3_aa cdr3_nt j_call d_call v_call clone_size
CASSPGRNSYSYNEQFF TGTGCCAGCTCACCAGGGCGTAATTCCTACTCCTACAATGAGCAGTTCTTC TRBJ2-1 . TRBV6-4 .
CASSSGQFRKTQYF TGTGCCAGCAGTTCGGGACAGTTTAGAAAGACCCAGTACTTC TRBJ2-5 TRBD1 TRBV27 .
CASSEALRQPQHF TGTGCCAGCAGCGAAGCCCTCAGGCAGCCCCAGCATTTT TRBJ1-5 . TRBV4-2 .
CASSQEMAYQDNEQFF TGTGCCAGCAGCCAAGAAATGGCTTACCAAGACAATGAGCAGTTCTTC TRBJ2-1 . TRBV14 .
CAWSHGTSGNYEQYF TGTGCCTGGAGCCACGGGACTAGCGGGAATTACGAGCAGTACTTC TRBJ2-7 TRBD2 TRBV30 .
CASSPGSSYNEQFF TGTGCCAGCAGCCCCGGGTCATCCTACAATGAGCAGTTCTTC TRBJ2-1 . TRBV5-6 .
CASSLRGQPYEQYF TGTGCCAGCAGCTTAAGAGGGCAGCCCTACGAGCAGTACTTC TRBJ2-7 . TRBV7-9 once
CASSFSWQGLTYEQYF TGTGCCAGCAGCTTCAGTTGGCAGGGACTAACCTACGAGCAGTACTTC TRBJ2-7 TRBD2 TRBV7-8 .
CASSLGQYQETQYF TGCGCCAGCAGCTTGGGGCAGTACCAAGAGACCCAGTACTTC TRBJ2-5 . TRBV5-1 .
CASRTGTSKTGELFF TGTGCCAGCAGGACCGGGACTAGCAAAACCGGGGAGCTGTTTTTT TRBJ2-2 TRBD2 TRBV9 .
CATSRLREGLREQYF TGTGCCACCAGCAGGCTCCGGGAGGGCCTGAGGGAGCAGTACTTC TRBJ2-7 TRBD2 TRBV15 .
CAWSVFSYEQYF TGTGCCTGGAGTGTCTTTTCCTACGAGCAGTACTTC TRBJ2-7 . TRBV30 .
CSADTPGQGFGTQYF TGCAGCGCCGACACCCCGGGACAGGGGTTCGGGACCCAGTACTTC TRBJ2-5 TRBD1 TRBV29-1 .
CASSFTGASTDTQYF TGTGCCAGCAGTTTCACAGGGGCTAGCACAGATACGCAGTATTTT TRBJ2-3 TRBD1 TRBV28 .
CASSLSGRGPYNEQFF TGTGCCAGCAGCTTAAGCGGGAGAGGTCCCTACAATGAGCAGTTCTTC TRBJ2-1 TRBD2 TRBV11-2 .
CASTTIAGVTDTQYF TGTGCCAGCACCACCATAGCGGGGGTCACAGATACGCAGTATTTT TRBJ2-3 TRBD2 TRBV6-5 .
CASRDSYEQYF TGCGCCAGCAGGGACAGCTACGAGCAGTACTTC TRBJ2-7 . TRBV5-1 .
CASSYGQGNQPQHF TGTGCCAGCAGTTACGGACAGGGCAATCAGCCCCAGCATTTT TRBJ1-5 TRBD1 TRBV6-5 .
CAWSVGVGYGYTF TGTGCCTGGAGTGTAGGGGTGGGATATGGCTACACCTTC TRBJ1-2 . TRBV30 .
CASSSTDYYGYTF TGTGCCAGCAGCTCGACAGATTACTATGGCTACACCTTC TRBJ1-2 . TRBV7-9 once
CASRLRLAGAVEEQYF TGTGCCAGCAGACTCCGACTAGCGGGAGCGGTGGAGGAGCAGTACTTC TRBJ2-7 TRBD2 TRBV27 .
CSVEAMWGANYGYTF TGCAGCGTTGAAGCAATGTGGGGGGCTAACTATGGCTACACCTTC TRBJ1-2 . TRBV29-1 .
CASSISGVQPQHF TGTGCCAGTAGTATATCAGGGGTTCAGCCCCAGCATTTT TRBJ1-5 . TRBV19 .
CSVTGLDGYEQYF TGCAGCGTCACAGGGTTAGACGGCTACGAGCAGTACTTC TRBJ2-7 . TRBV29-1 .
CASTSIGGQANYGYTF TGTGCCAGCACCTCGATAGGCGGCCAAGCTAACTATGGCTACACCTTC TRBJ1-2 . TRBV7-8 .
CASSLSGGYEQYF TGTGCCAGCAGCTTATCCGGGGGCTACGAGCAGTACTTC TRBJ2-7 . TRBV13 .
CASLGGAYEQYF TGTGCCAGCCTGGGGGGGGCGTATGAGCAGTACTTC TRBJ2-7 . TRBV28 .
CASSLRGNTEAFF TGTGCCAGCAGTTTGCGGGGGAACACTGAAGCTTTCTTT TRBJ1-1 . TRBV28 .
CASSKAGQRERVTGELFF TGTGCCAGCAGCAAAGCGGGCCAGCGGGAGAGAGTCACCGGGGAGCTGTTTTTT TRBJ2-2 . TRBV21-1 .
CASSVSGTSGRRETQYF TGTGCCAGCAGCGTATCCGGGACTAGCGGGAGACGGGAGACCCAGTACTTC TRBJ2-5 TRBD2 TRBV9 once
CASSPSPTDTQYF TGTGCCAGCAGCCCTAGCCCCACAGATACGCAGTATTTT TRBJ2-3 . TRBV7-9 .
CASSLRSGGGTYEQYF TGTGCCAGCAGTTTAAGGTCCGGGGGGGGAACCTACGAGCAGTACTTC TRBJ2-7 TRBD2 TRBV27 .
CASSVVAGELFF TGTGCCAGCAGCGTAGTGGCAGGGGAGCTGTTTTTT TRBJ2-2 . TRBV9 few
CASSYGLAGGEQFF TGTGCCAGCAGTTACGGACTAGCGGGCGGTGAGCAGTTCTTC TRBJ2-1 TRBD2 TRBV27 once
CASRGGPGQGNTIYF TGTGCCAGCAGGGGAGGACCGGGACAGGGAAACACCATATATTTT TRBJ1-3 TRBD1 TRBV9 few
CVRSETVSSTDTQYF TGTGTCAGAAGTGAGACTGTTTCTAGCACAGATACGCAGTATTTT TRBJ2-3 . TRBV7-5 .
CASSLRGLDQPQHF TGTGCCAGCAGTTTAAGGGGGCTCGATCAGCCCCAGCATTTT TRBJ1-5 TRBD1 TRBV28 .
CASSFNAYNEQFF TGTGCCAGCAGTTTCAATGCGTACAATGAGCAGTTCTTC TRBJ2-1 . TRBV27 .
CASRTSGGNNEQFF TGTGCCAGCAGAACTAGCGGGGGAAACAATGAGCAGTTCTTC TRBJ2-1 TRBD2 TRBV27 .
CASSALGGADEQFF TGTGCCAGCAGCGCACTTGGGGGGGCCGATGAGCAGTTCTTC TRBJ2-1 . TRBV11-2 .
CASSQDYYNEQFF TGTGCCAGCAGCCAAGACTACTACAATGAGCAGTTCTTC TRBJ2-1 . TRBV14 .
CASGRITDTQYF TGTGCCAGCGGGAGGATCACAGATACGCAGTATTTT TRBJ2-3 . TRBV27 .
CASSEADRGQGEKLFF TGTGCCAGCAGTGAAGCCGACAGGGGGCAGGGTGAAAAACTGTTTTTT TRBJ1-4 TRBD1 TRBV6-1 .